This entry features one T cell receptor beta chain sequence. How the authors handled the data: Amplification of reference gene primers was used by the study to estimate nucleated cell counts. Sequenced by immunoSEQ multiplex PCR; TCRdb stores in-frame clones only, minus some. V and J calls and clone size are those listed in that table; D and trimming were worked out from the DNA. The data show a few hundred thousand clones, with approximately 87% seen just once and 1.5% to 2% held by the top ten. Which cohort a participant joined came from the clinical history participants gave. The data derive from a study of blood T cell repertoires in COVID-19. As for the study in general: COVID-19 samples collected from the United States, Italy and Spain covered acute and convalescent phases.

The V segment lost 0 bases and the J segment 4 bases; nucleotides outside the gene matches: 2. Germline CDR1 and CDR2: SGHRS and YFSETQ. The CDR3 extends over 15 amino acids. Specimen: PBMCs or T cells enriched from blood (not recorded which). V usage is TRBV5-1 and J usage is TRBJ2-1; TRBD2 matches at 9 bases. This clonotype was sampled from a woman between 35 and 50 years old who had recovered from COVID-19. The CDR3 protein is CASSLGAGGYNEQFF. The CDR3 DNA reads TGCGCCAGCAGCTTGGGGGCGGGAGGGTACAATGAGCAGTTCTTC.